A selection of T cell receptor beta chains follows, all from one sample in a study of T cell responses to AZD1222 COVID-19 vaccine. This table comes from immunoSEQ multiplex PCR, and its TCRdb copy is limited to in-frame clones, with some not included. The data contain about 120,000 clones, 91% of them seen just once; the ten biggest clones take up 2.8%. Sequences were derived from peripheral blood, sampled on day 0 of AZD1222 vaccination. Receptors originate from an adult in good health. Both conserved end residues are part of each CDR3. Each record gives: V gene, CDR3 protein.

V: TRBV6-2/TRBV6-3; CDR3: CASSYPATLGITNTEAFF
V: TRBV3-1/TRBV3-2; CDR3: CASQKREGSNEQFF
V: TRBV6-5; CDR3: CASSTTAGLAWEQYF
V: TRBV30; CDR3: CAWSRGAEGRGTEAFF
V: TRBV19; CDR3: CASSSEARQPQHF
V: TRBV5-1; CDR3: CASSLVVRPSSNYGYTF
V: TRBV29-1; CDR3: CSVVFANTEAFF
V: TRBV12-5; CDR3: CASGLVLGTGQKGNSPLHF
V: TRBV30; CDR3: CAWSVITSRSGEQFF
V: TRBV5-1; CDR3: CASSSPLAGGPFSYEQYF
V: TRBV13; CDR3: CASSLDRVRTGELFF
V: TRBV10-3; CDR3: CAISVLTGLVDGYTF
V: TRBV7-9; CDR3: CASSLGGLTEAFF
V: TRBV6-5; CDR3: CATKQGTGQPQHF
V: TRBV9; CDR3: CASSVGQTYEQYF
V: TRBV27; CDR3: CASGTPLNTEAFF
V: TRBV19; CDR3: CASSGAQFGDTQYF
V: TRBV27; CDR3: CASSLLGTGQETQYF
V: TRBV27; CDR3: CASSPSRDSYGYTF
V: TRBV7-2; CDR3: CASSSRRSEAFF
V: TRBV5-1; CDR3: CASSLGGAPTDTQYF
V: TRBV23-1; CDR3: CASIVCIYEQYF